Included here is one TCR beta chain sequence, with context. Its antigen remains unidentified. No qualities accompany the bases; no much larger clone lies one base away. These data belong to a study of blood T cell repertoires in COVID-19 (dated by TCRdb to the early 2020s). Notes on the research overall: Collaborator samples came from the United States, Italy and Spain and covered acute and convalescent phases of COVID-19. The repertoires were released in a freely available public database intended as a resource for research on the immune response to SARS-CoV-2. The material from the prospective study consisted of cDNA or gDNA derived from T cells, B-cell-depleted T cells, or PBMCs. HLA class I and class II types, where available, came from metadata supplied by the sample provider rather than from assay-based typing. Nearly every sample came with metadata listing a de-identified subject ID, COVID-19 status, age in years and sex. The samples were drawn from two sources: the first 160 participants of the ongoing ImmuneRACE study, and fewer than 1,500 subjects contributed by 6 global collaborators. Deeply sampled blood TCRbeta repertoires from subjects exposed to, actively infected with, or recovered from COVID-19 were included in the dataset.

CDR1 and CDR2 (SNHLY, FYNNEI) derive from the germline V gene. The germline ends are 14 bases apart after V is trimmed by 6 bases and J by 0 bases. CDR3 length: 16 amino acids, cysteine to phenylalanine. The retained sequence is limited to the CDR3, 48 bases, with the frame set at the first base. Overall results and qualifications from the work: How much clinical and demographic metadata was included differed by source and by participant, and the metadata was provided uncurated.

Each collaborating institution followed its own protocols to collect whole blood in K2EDTA tubes. For TCRbeta analysis, collaborators shipped samples as frozen whole blood, isolated PBMCs, or DNA extracted from either of those sample types. TCRbeta CDR3 regions were amplified from genomic DNA using the immunoSEQ Assay, a bias-controlled multiplex PCR. In the authors' own workflow: The number of nucleated cells in each sample was estimated by amplification of reference gene primers within the assay. To quantify the absolute abundance of each unique TCRbeta CDR3 rearrangement, sequence reads were collapsed and filtered. For each sample, productive Simpson clonality was calculated by taking the square root of Simpson's diversity index across productive rearrangements. This immuneACCESS table, as held by TCRdb, lists in-frame sequences with V and J called but not all clones. Of the missing ones, under half trace to an unresolved V gene in checked studies; the others have no known cause. V, J and clone size are those of that table, while D and trimming were read from the DNA. Across this sample there are about 59,000 clones, with around 90% seen only once. 15% to 20% of the sample belongs to the ten largest clones.

The chain uses TRBV2 and TRBJ1-4; TRBD1 is possibly the D segment (5 matching bases). Material: peripheral blood. The origin of this receptor is an elderly man with acute or convalescent COVID-19. The nucleotide sequence is given as TGTGCCAGCAGCGCTACAGGAGCTGCAACTAATGAAAAACTGTTTTTT. It is translated as CASSATGAATNEKLFF.